The 21 T cell receptor delta chains presented below share a single source sample, sequenced in a study of DNA immune sequencing with unique molecular identifiers. Primers for all 8 TRDV and 4 TRDJ genes amplified genomic DNA in 32-plex. Adapter PCR followed approximately 3 barcoding PCR cycles that attached a 12-nucleotide UMI. TCRdb fed the multiplex PCR reads into CATT to redo clone calling. Among 4,000 to 6,000 delta-chain clones listed, around 13% were seen once. Material for sequencing was gamma-delta T cells enriched from blood buffy coat, or unenriched PBMCs (not recorded which). Receptors were obtained from a human donor in good health.

A note on this clone: TCRdb attributes to this sequence the protein of a much larger clone, which differs from the DNA translation at residue 3; a read error is likely, and the protein displayed is translated from the DNA. The genes are TRDV2 and TRDJ1, with 7 bases fitting TRDD3. The CDR3 has 15 amino acids. Germline V gene sequence: CDR1 GEAIGNYY, CDR2 EKD. CDR3 coding DNA: TGTGCCTTTGACCTACTGGGGACAGACACCGATAAACTCATCTTT. Residues: CAFDLLGTDTDKLIF.

This clone was seen only a few times. The protein that TCRdb holds for this DNA derives from a much larger clone and differs from the translated DNA at residue 3, which likely indicates a read error; the protein shown here is translated from the DNA. The genes are TRDV2 and TRDJ1, with TRDD3 identical over 13 bases. The CDR3 runs to 20 residues. Germline values: CDR1 GEAIGNYY, CDR2 EKD. The chain's CDR3 is CASDTVATGGYGGYTDKLIF. The CDR3 bases are TGTGCCTCTGACACCGTCGCTACTGGGGGATACGGAGGGTACACCGATAAACTCATCTTT.

This clone was detected a few times. TCRdb's listed protein matches a much larger clone and diverges from this DNA's translation at residue 4, likely through a read error; the protein shown comes from the DNA. The rearrangement uses TRDV2 and TRDJ1; the match to TRDD3 covers 11 bases. Per germline, CDR1 GEAIGNYY and CDR2 EKD. The V gene end was trimmed by 4 bases and the J gene end by 0 bases; junction bases not matched to a gene: 15. The CDR3 runs to 19 residues. In DNA form, the CDR3 reads TGTGCCTGTGAAACCCTTAAAGCTGGGGGATACCCGGACACCGATAAACTCATCTTT. This encodes CACETLKAGGYPDTDKLIF.

This clone was counted between two and nine times. Translating this DNA gives a protein that differs at residue 14 from the TCRdb one, which belongs to a much larger clone; a read error is likely, and the protein shown is this translation. The CDR3 loop is CACDTLSLLGEEYIDKLIF. The DNA of the CDR3 is TGTGCCTGTGACACCTTGTCTTTACTGGGGGAAGAGTACATCGATAAACTCATCTTT. The chain uses TRDV2 and TRDJ1; 9 bases are shared with TRDD3. Germline CDR1 GEAIGNYY, CDR2 EKD. The J segment lost 4 bases and the V segment lost 0 bases, leaving 17 bases of the junction unmatched. The CDR3 is 19 amino acids.

As to this clone: TCRdb's listed protein matches a much larger clone and diverges from this DNA's translation at residue 4, likely through a read error; the protein shown comes from the DNA. J is TRDJ1 and V is TRDV2; a possible D gene is TRDD3 (5 bases). This CDR3 spans 15 amino acids. Germline assignment: CDR1 GEAIGNYY and CDR2 EKD. CDR3 sequence reads: CACGTVGGRTDKLIF. The CDR3 DNA follows: TGTGCCTGTGGCACCGTCGGGGGTCGCACCGATAAACTCATCTTT.

This clone was observed at least ten times. The CDR3 nucleotides read TGTGCAATGAGAGAGACACCTCTGACTGGGGGACGGGGCCCTTACACCGATAAACTCATCTTT. Translation: CAMRETPLTGGRGPYTDKLIF. The chain combines TRAV14/DV4 with TRDJ1; the match to TRDD3 covers 9 bases. TCRdb lists no J gene, so it was determined here by aligning the DNA to germline. CDR3 size: 21 residues. In germline, CDR1 is TSDPSYG, CDR2 QGSYDQQN (reference sequence). The V gene end was trimmed by 2 bases and the J gene end by 0 bases; junction bases not matched to a gene: 19.

Note on this clone: This sequence is one base from a far larger clone and is likely a read error. The sample holds other DNA sequences that translate to the same CDR3. The rearrangement uses TRDV2 and TRDJ1, with 8 bases fitting TRDD3. This CDR3 is 18 amino acids long. From germline, CDR1 is GEAIGNYY and CDR2 EKD. In nucleotides, the CDR3 is TGTGCCTGTGACACTGTCCTACCTGGGGGACAGAGGACCGACAAACTCATCTTT. Amino acid sequence: CACDTVLPGGQRTDKLIF.

This clone was counted ten times or more. The chain employs TRDV2 and TRDJ1; 8 positions agree with TRDD3. The V gene end was trimmed by 3 bases and the J gene end by 0 bases; junction bases not matched to a gene: 11. CDR3 size: 17 residues. CDR1 is GEAIGNYY, CDR2 EKD, per germline. The CDR3 coding sequence is TGTGCCTGTGACCCCCTGACTGGGGGTCAGTACACCGATAAACTCATCTTT. Protein: CACDPLTGGQYTDKLIF.

This clone was picked up a small number of times. This likely came from a read error, as a far larger clone is one base away. Other DNA sequences within the sample encode an identical CDR3. V usage is TRDV2 and J usage is TRDJ3; maybe TRDD3 (5 bases). CDR3 length: 20 residues. Germline CDR1 is GEAIGNYY and CDR2 is EKD. V lost 0 bases and J lost 0, with 17 bases in between. CDR3 in DNA: TGTGCCTGTGACACCTTGGGGACCACTAACGGCTCCTGGGACACCCGACAGATGTTTTTC. Amino acid sequence: CACDTLGTTNGSWDTRQMFF.

In this sample, this clone turned up many times. The chain joins TRDV2 to TRDJ1, with TRDD3 matching 7 bases. This CDR3 spans 17 amino acids. The germline V gene encodes CDR1 GEAIGNYY and CDR2 EKD. The J segment lost 0 bases and the V segment lost 0 bases, leaving 9 bases of the junction unmatched. CDR3: CACDTGPWGSYTDKLIF. The CDR3 DNA follows: TGTGCCTGTGACACCGGCCCCTGGGGGTCCTACACCGATAAACTCATCTTT.

V gene TRDV2 combines with J gene TRDJ1; D remains unclear. The length of the CDR3 is 19 residues. Trimming removed 0 bases at V and 4 bases at J, with 26 bases between. CDR1 and CDR2 (germline): GEAIGNYY, EKD. This CDR3 is CACDTVGVAGPGANDKLIF. CDR3 nucleotide sequence: TGTGCCTGTGACACCGTGGGCGTGGCTGGACCAGGGGCCAACGATAAACTCATCTTT.

This clone was counted at least ten times. This chain uses TRDV2 with TRDJ1, with D perhaps TRDD3 (6 bases). The CDR3 extends over 18 amino acids. CDR1 is GEAIGNYY and CDR2 is EKD in the germline V gene. V shed 0 bases and J shed 0 bases, with 19 bases lying between them. The CDR3, as DNA: TGTGCCTGTGACACCGGAGGATACCACGTCTGGTACACCGATAAACTCATCTTT. Translating it yields CACDTGGYHVWYTDKLIF.

Of note for this clone: A much larger clone lies a single base off, so this may be a read error. The J gene is TRDJ1, the V gene TRDV1; 8 nucleotides agree with TRDD3. Since TCRdb gives no J gene, matching the DNA to germline was used here to assign it. The J segment lost 2 bases and the V segment lost 1 base, leaving 33 bases of the junction unmatched. There are 25 residues in the CDR3. Germline V gene lookup returns CDR1 TSWWSYY and CDR2 QGS. CDR3 nucleotides: TGTGCTCTTGGGGAACCCTCCCCCCTCGGCCTTACTATTAATCTGGGGGACCTCGGAACCGATAAACTCATCTTT. Translation gives CALGEPSPLGLTINLGDLGTDKLIF.

This clone was counted a few times. This likely reflects a read error, since a far larger clone is one base away. This same CDR3 is encoded by further DNA sequences in the sample. This chain uses TRDV2 with TRDJ1; 11 bases are a match to TRDD3. This CDR3 is 15 amino acids long. CDR1 is GEAIGNYY, CDR2 EKD, per germline. The J segment lost 5 bases and the V segment lost 3 bases, leaving 7 bases of the junction unmatched. CDR3 bases: TGTGCCTGTGACCCACTGGGGGATAAATCGGATAAACTCATCTTT. This encodes CACDPLGDKSDKLIF.

This clone was observed at least ten times. The V gene is TRDV2, the J gene TRDJ1; 7 nucleotides align to TRDD3. J lost 4 bases, V lost 0 bases, and 13 bases had no gene match. Germline V gene sequence: CDR1 GEAIGNYY, CDR2 EKD. This CDR3 contains 17 residues. Here the CDR3 DNA reads TGTGCCTGTGACACCGGGGATAGACCGACGTACGTCGATAAACTCATCTTT. It is translated as CACDTGDRPTYVDKLIF.

This clone has ten or more counts. The V call is TRDV2, the J call TRDJ1; D is possibly TRDD3 (6 bases). The CDR3 is 15 residues long. Germline values: CDR1 GEAIGNYY, CDR2 EKD. Trimming took 0 bases from V and 4 from J, leaving 14 bases between them. The CDR3 sequence: CACDTLWGSGDKLIF. CDR3 coding DNA: TGTGCCTGTGACACCTTGTGGGGATCCGGCGATAAACTCATCTTT.

On this clone itself: For this DNA, TCRdb reports the protein of a much larger clone, which diverges at residue 7, most likely from a read error; the protein presented here is translated directly from the DNA. This chain uses TRDV2 with TRDJ3, with D uncertain. Trimming pared 1 base from V and 0 bases from J, leaving 9 bases between. This CDR3 is built from 17 residues. Germline CDR1 and CDR2: GEAIGNYY and EKD. The chain's CDR3 is CACDTSSPSWDTRQMFF. In DNA, the CDR3 is TGTGCCTGTGACACATCGTCCCCCTCCTGGGACACCCGACAGATGTTTTTC.

Details on this clone: This DNA's translation and the protein TCRdb lists, from a much larger clone, do not match at residue 8, likely due to a read error; the protein shown is translated from the DNA. The genes are TRDV2 and TRDJ1; 7 bases map to TRDD3. V lost 4 bases, J lost 0 bases, and 22 bases stayed unmatched. Germline assignment: CDR1 GEAIGNYY and CDR2 EKD. The CDR3 sequence is 20 residues long. This chain's CDR3 is CACDAVLEDTQYLYTDKLIF. CDR3 nucleotide sequence: TGTGCCTGTGATGCGGTACTGGAGGATACGCAATACCTGTACACCGATAAACTCATCTTT.

Only a few counts were recorded for this clone. The protein held in TCRdb is that of a much larger clone and does not match this DNA's translation at residue 6, likely because of a read error; the protein shown is translated from the DNA. This chain links TRDV2 with TRDJ1; TRDD3 matches 10 bases. The CDR3 has 16 residues. V gave up 2 bases and J gave up 3 bases; unmatched junction bases: 8. Germline CDR1 is GEAIGNYY and CDR2 is EKD. CDR3 DNA: TGTGCCTGTGACAAGCAGGGGGATACGCAGGCCGATAAACTCATCTTT. Protein sequence: CACDKQGDTQADKLIF.

The rearrangement links TRAV29/DV5 to TRDJ1, with a possible D match to TRDD3 (6 bases). The J gene, missing from TCRdb, was assigned here through DNA to germline matching. The CDR3 is made up of 21 amino acids. Per the germline V gene, CDR1 is NSMFDY and CDR2 is ISSIKDK. V was shortened by 0 bases and J by 1 base, with 31 bases between the two germline ends. CDR3 in amino acids: CAASAVGSIPPGAWGTDKLIF. CDR3 coding DNA: TGTGCAGCAAGCGCGGTGGGGTCGATTCCGCCCGGGGCCTGGGGCACCGATAAACTCATCTTT.

On this clone: A far larger clone is only one base removed, so a read error is likely. Other DNA sequences in the same sample also yield this CDR3. The chain combines TRDV1 with TRDJ1; 12 positions agree with TRDD3. The J gene was not available in TCRdb and was assigned here by matching the DNA to germline segments. J was trimmed by 7 bases and V by 2 bases; bases with no gene match: 26. The CDR3 consists of 22 residues. Germline V lookup: CDR1 TSWWSYY, CDR2 QGS. The CDR3 reads CALGEIGASFTGGYCKPFKLIF. As DNA, the CDR3 is TGTGCTCTTGGGGAAATCGGGGCTTCCTTTACTGGGGGATACTGTAAACCCTTTAAACTCATCTTT.